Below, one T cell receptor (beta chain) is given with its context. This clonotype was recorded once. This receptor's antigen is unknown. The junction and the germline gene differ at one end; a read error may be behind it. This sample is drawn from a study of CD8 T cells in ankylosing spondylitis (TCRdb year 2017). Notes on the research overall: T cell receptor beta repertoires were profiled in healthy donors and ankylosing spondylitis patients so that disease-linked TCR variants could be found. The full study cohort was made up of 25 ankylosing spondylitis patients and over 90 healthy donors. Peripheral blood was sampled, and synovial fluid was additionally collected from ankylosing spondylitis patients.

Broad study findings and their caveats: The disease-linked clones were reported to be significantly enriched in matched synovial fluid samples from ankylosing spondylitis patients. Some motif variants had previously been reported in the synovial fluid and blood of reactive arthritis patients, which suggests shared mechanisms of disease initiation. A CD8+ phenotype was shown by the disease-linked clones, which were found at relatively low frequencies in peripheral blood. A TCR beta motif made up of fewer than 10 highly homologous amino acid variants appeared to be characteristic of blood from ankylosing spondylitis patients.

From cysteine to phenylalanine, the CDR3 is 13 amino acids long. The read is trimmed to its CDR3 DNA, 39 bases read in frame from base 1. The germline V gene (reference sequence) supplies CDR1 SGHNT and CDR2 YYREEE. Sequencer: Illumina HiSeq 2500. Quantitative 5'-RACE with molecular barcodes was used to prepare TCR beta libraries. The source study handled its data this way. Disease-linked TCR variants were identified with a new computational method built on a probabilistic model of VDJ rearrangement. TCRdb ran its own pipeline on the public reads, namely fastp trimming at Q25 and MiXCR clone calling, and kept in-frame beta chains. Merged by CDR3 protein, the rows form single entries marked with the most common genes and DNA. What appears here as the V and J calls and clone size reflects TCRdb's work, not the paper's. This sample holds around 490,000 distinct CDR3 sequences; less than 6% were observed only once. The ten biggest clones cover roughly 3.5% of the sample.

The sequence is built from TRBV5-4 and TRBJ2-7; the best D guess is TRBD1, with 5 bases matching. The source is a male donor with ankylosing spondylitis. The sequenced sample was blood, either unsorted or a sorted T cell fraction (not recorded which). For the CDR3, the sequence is CASSLGLSCEQYF. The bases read TGTGCCAGCAGCCTGGGGCTCTCCTGCGAGCAGTACTTC.